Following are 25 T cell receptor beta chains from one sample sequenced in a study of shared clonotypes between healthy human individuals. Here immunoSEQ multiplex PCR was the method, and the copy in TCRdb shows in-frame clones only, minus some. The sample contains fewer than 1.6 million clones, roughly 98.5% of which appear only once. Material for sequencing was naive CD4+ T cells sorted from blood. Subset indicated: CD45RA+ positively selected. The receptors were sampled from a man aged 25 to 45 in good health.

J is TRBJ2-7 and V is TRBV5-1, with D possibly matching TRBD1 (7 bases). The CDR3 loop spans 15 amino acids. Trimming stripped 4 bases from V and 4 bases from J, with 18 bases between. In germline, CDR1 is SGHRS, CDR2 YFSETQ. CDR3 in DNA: TGCGCCAGCAGCCCCATGGCAGGGGGACTTTACGAGCAGTACTTC. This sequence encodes CASSPMAGGLYEQYF.

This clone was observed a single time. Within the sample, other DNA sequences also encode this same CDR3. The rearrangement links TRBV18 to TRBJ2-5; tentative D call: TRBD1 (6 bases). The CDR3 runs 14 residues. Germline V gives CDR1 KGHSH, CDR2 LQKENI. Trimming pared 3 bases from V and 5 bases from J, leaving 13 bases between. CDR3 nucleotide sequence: TGTGCCAGCTCACCCACAGGGTTCGGGGAGACCCAGTACTTC. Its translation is CASSPTGFGETQYF.

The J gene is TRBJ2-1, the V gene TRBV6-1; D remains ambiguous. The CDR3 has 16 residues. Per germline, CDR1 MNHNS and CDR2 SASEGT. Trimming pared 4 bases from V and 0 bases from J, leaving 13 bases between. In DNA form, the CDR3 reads TGTGCCAGCAGTGGGGCTAGTCCATACTCCTACAATGAGCAGTTCTTC. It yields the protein CASSGASPYSYNEQFF.

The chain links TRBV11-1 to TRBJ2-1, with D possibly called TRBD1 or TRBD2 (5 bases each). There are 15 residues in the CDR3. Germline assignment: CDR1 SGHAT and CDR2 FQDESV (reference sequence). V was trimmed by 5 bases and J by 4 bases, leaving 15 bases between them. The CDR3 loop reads CASSLRVSGYNEQFF. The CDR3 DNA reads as TGTGCCAGCAGCCTCAGGGTCTCGGGGTACAATGAGCAGTTCTTC.

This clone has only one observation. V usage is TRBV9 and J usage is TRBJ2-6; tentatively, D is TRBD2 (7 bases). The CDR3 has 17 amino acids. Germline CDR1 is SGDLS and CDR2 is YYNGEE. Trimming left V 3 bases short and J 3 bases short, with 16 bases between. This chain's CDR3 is CASSAGGAGYGANVLTF. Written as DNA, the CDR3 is TGTGCCAGCAGCGCGGGGGGCGCGGGGTATGGGGCCAACGTCCTGACTTTC.

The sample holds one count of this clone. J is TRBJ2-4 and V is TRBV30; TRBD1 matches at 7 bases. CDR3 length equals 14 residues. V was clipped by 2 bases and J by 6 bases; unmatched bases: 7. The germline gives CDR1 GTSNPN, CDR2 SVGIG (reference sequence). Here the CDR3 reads CAWSQVTGPNIQYF. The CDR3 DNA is TGTGCCTGGAGTCAAGTGACAGGGCCAAACATTCAGTACTTC.

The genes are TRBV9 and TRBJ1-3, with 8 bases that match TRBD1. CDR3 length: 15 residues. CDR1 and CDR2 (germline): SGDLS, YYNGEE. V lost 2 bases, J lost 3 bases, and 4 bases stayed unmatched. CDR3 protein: CASSVGTGIGNTIYF. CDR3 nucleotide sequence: TGTGCCAGCAGCGTTGGGACAGGAATTGGAAACACCATATATTTT.

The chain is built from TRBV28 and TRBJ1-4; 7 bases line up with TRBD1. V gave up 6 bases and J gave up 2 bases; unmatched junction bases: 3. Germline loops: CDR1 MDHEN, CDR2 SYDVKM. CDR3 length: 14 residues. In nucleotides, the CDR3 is TGTGCCAGCAGCCCGGGACAGACTAATGAAAAACTGTTTTTT. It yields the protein CASSPGQTNEKLFF.

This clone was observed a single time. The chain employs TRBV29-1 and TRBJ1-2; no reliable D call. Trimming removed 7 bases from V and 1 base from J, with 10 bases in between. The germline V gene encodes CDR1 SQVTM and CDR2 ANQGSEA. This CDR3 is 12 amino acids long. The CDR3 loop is CSGEQSNYGYTF. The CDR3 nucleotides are TGCAGCGGCGAACAGAGTAACTATGGCTACACCTTC.

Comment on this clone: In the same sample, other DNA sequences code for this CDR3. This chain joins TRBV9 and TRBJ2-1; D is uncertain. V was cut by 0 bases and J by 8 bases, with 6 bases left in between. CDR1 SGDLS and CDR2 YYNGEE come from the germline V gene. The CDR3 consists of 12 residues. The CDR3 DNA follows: TGTGCCAGCAGCGTAGTCGGCGATGAGCAGTTCTTC. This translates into CASSVVGDEQFF.

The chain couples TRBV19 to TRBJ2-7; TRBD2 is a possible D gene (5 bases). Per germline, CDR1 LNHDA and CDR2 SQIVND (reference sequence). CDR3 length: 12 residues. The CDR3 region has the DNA TGTGCTACAGCGGACGGGAACTACGAGCAGTACTTC. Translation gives CATADGNYEQYF.

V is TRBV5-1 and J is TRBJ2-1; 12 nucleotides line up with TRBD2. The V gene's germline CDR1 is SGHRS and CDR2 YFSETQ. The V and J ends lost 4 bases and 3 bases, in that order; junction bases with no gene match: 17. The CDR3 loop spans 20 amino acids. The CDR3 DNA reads TGCGCCAGCAGCCACCGGGACATAGTACTAGCGGGAGGTTACTACAATGAGCAGTTCTTC. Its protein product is CASSHRDIVLAGGYYNEQFF.

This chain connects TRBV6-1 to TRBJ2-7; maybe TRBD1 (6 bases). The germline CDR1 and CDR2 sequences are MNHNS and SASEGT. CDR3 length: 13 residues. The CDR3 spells CASREGLSGHEVV. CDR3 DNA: TGTGCCAGCAGAGAGGGGTTGTCGGGACATGAGGTGGTC.

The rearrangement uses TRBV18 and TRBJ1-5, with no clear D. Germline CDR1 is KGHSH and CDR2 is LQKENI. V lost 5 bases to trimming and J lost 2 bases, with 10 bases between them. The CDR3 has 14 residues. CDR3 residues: CASSRDPGNQPQHF. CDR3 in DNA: TGTGCCAGCTCAAGAGACCCGGGCAATCAGCCCCAGCATTTT.

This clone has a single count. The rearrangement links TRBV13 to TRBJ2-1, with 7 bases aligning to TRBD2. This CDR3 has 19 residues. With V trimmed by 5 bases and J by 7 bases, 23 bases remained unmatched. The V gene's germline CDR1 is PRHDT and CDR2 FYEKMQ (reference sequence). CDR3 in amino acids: CASSTPRMDRGRAENEQFF. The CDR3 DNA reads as TGTGCCAGCAGCACTCCTAGAATGGATCGGGGGAGGGCCGAAAATGAGCAGTTCTTC.

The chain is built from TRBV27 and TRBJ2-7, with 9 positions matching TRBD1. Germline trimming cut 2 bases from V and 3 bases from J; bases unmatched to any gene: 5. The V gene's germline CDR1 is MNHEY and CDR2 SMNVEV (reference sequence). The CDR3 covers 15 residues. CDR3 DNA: TGTGCCAGCAGTTTACGACAGGGGGAGAACTACGAGCAGTACTTC. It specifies CASSLRQGENYEQYF.

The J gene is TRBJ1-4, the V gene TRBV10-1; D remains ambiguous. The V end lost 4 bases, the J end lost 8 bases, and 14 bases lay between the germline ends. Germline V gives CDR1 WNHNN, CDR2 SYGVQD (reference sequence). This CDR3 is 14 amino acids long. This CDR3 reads CASSAGTAGEKLFF. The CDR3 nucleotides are TGCGCCAGCAGTGCCGGTACCGCTGGGGAAAAACTGTTTTTT.

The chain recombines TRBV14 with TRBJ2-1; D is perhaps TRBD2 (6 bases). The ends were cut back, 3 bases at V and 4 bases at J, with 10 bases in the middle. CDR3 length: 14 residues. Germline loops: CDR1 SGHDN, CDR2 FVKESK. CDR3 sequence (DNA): TGTGCCAGCAGCCATGGGAGGTTGTACAATGAGCAGTTCTTC. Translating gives CASSHGRLYNEQFF.

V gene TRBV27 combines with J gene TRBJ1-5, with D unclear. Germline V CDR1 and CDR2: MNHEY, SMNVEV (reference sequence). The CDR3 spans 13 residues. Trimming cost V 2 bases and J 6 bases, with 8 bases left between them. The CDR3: CASSLDLAQPQHF. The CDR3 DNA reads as TGTGCCAGCAGTTTAGACCTCGCTCAGCCCCAGCATTTT.

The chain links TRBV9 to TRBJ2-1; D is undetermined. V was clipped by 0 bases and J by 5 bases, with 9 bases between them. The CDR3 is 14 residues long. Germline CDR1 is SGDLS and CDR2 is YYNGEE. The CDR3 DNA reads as TGTGCCAGCAGCGTAGGGTTGGACGACAATGAGCAGTTCTTC. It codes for CASSVGLDDNEQFF.

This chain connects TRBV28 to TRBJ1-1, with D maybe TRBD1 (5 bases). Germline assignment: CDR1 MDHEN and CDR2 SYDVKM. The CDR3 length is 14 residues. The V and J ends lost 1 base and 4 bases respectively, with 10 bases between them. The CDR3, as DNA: TGTGCCAGCAGTTTATTGGGGGGTGGCACTGAAGCTTTCTTT. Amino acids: CASSLLGGGTEAFF.

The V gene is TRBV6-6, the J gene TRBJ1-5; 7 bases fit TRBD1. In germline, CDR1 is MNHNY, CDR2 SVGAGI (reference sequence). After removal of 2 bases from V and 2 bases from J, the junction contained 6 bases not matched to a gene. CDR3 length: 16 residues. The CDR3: CASSYPTGEGNQPQHF. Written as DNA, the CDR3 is TGTGCCAGCAGTTACCCCACAGGGGAGGGCAATCAGCCCCAGCATTTT.

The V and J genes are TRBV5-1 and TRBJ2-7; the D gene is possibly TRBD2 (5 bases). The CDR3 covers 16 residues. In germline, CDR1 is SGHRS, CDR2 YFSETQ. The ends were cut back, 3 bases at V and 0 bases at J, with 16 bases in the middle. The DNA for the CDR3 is TGCGCCAGCAGCTACGGACTCGGCAGGAGCTCCTACGAGCAGTACTTC. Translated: CASSYGLGRSSYEQYF.

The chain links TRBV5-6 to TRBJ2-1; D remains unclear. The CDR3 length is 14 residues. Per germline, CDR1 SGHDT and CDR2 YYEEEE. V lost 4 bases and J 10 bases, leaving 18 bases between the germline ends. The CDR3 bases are TGTGCCAGCAGCCCTGGGCTCCTACCTGGGGAGCAGTTCTTC. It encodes CASSPGLLPGEQFF.

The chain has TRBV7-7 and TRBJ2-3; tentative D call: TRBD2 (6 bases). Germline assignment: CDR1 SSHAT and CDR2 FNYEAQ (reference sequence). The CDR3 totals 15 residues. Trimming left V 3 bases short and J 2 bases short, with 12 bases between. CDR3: CASSLRLGATDTQYF. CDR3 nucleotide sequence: TGTGCCAGCAGCTTGAGACTAGGGGCCACAGATACGCAGTATTTT.